What follows is one T cell receptor (beta chain) and its context. This record comes from a study of blood T cell repertoires in COVID-19. Study overall: From the United States, Italy and Spain came samples of acute and convalescent COVID-19. T cells, B-cell-depleted T cells, or PBMCs supplied cDNA or gDNA.

The germline V gene encodes CDR1 SGHDT and CDR2 YYEEEE. Trimming removed 3 bases from V and 2 bases from J, with 20 bases in between. CDR3 length: 17 amino acids. The Seattle patients, enrolled during active infection, were followed longitudinally. Original processing notes: By means of reference gene primer amplification, nucleated cell counts were estimated. Profiling relied on immunoSEQ multiplex PCR, and the TCRdb table lists in-frame clones only, not all of them. From that table come the V and J calls and clone size; the DNA was used to work out D and trimming. Among a few hundred thousand clones listed, 65% to 90% were seen once.

The receptor was derived from a woman between 70 and 85 years old with COVID-19, enrolled during active disease. The specimen sequenced was peripheral blood. The rearrangement uses TRBV5-6 and TRBJ2-5; D possibly corresponds to TRBD2 (7 bases). CDR3 sequence (DNA): TGTGCCAGCAGCTCCGTCGGGCGGGGGCGACCTCAAGAGACCCAGTACTTC. It translates to CASSSVGRGRPQETQYF.